The entry below gives a single T cell receptor (beta chain) sequence along with its context. The data originate from a study of early T cells in non-severe SARS-CoV-2 infection. CDR3 size: 15 residues. CDR1 is SEHNR and CDR2 is FQNEAQ in the germline V gene (reference sequence). V shed 5 bases and J 0 bases; nucleotides not matched to a gene: 5. In TCRdb, the 5' RACE reads were re-called with MiXCR into one record per CDR3 protein. The data show 25,000 to 35,000 distinct CDR3 sequences, less than 6.5% seen once. This receptor was obtained from an adult who was a healthcare worker with PCR-confirmed SARS-CoV-2 infection or an uninfected control (not recorded which). The chain combines TRBV7-9 with TRBJ1-2, with TRBD1 identical over 8 bases. Sequencing input: whole blood. CDR3 region: CASSLRTGTNYGYTF. The CDR3 DNA reads TGTGCCAGCAGCCTGAGGACAGGGACTAACTATGGCTACACCTTC.